Listed below are T cell receptor beta chains from one sample, sequenced in a study of blood T cell repertoires in COVID-19. Profiling relied on immunoSEQ multiplex PCR, and the TCRdb table lists in-frame clones only, not all of them. The data show approximately 61,000 clones, approximately 80% seen once. The sample was peripheral blood. The source is a woman aged 70 to 79 with acute or convalescent COVID-19. The CDR3 runs from the conserved cysteine through the conserved F or W. Fields, in order: D gene, CDR3 length, V gene, CDR3 protein. D genes are given only for firm matches.

-,17,TRBV6-2/TRBV6-3,CASSYYRQAVVSYEQYF
-,15,TRBV28,CASSLMGGQNNEQFF
-,14,TRBV5-4,CASARAADLETQYF
-,13,TRBV21-1,CASNTSLNTEAFF
TRBD1,14,TRBV7-9,CASSYDRADQPQHF
-,13,TRBV7-8,CASSLVLSYEQYF
TRBD1,15,TRBV11-3,CASSLTQGAAYEQYF
-,15,TRBV18,CASSPRESTNEKLFF
-,16,TRBV5-1,CASSYKAGQKTGELFF
TRBD2,14,TRBV5-1,CASSGGLARAEQYF
TRBD2,17,TRBV5-6,CASSSLSGGIRGETQYF
TRBD1,11,TRBV20-1,CSAPGQASYTF
-,14,TRBV5-8,CASSADMSPYGYTF
-,16,TRBV5-8,CASSIGQHITFTEAFF
TRBD1,14,TRBV19,CASSTPQGTNGYTF
TRBD1,15,TRBV19,CASSLRQGGGETQYF
-,14,TRBV21-1,CASADPGQGLEQYF
-,17,TRBV6-1,CASSELFRDNSNTEAFF
-,13,TRBV3-1/TRBV3-2,CASSQDRQASQYF
-,14,TRBV11-3,CASSPSGRSYEQYF
-,13,TRBV2,CASSRAGLETQYF
TRBD1,15,TRBV9,CASSVVGTGNSPLHF
-,11,TRBV6-5,CASSTGYEQYF
TRBD2,16,TRBV7-4,CASSLCEAGGPHEQYF
-,12,TRBV24-1,CHDSYSGNTIYF
TRBD2,13,TRBV12-3/TRBV12-4,CASSSSGGETQYF
-,13,TRBV12-3/TRBV12-4,CASSQGQYQPQHF
-,15,TRBV5-4,CASSAPGADSYEQYF
-,13,TRBV14,CASSWTGRDIQYF